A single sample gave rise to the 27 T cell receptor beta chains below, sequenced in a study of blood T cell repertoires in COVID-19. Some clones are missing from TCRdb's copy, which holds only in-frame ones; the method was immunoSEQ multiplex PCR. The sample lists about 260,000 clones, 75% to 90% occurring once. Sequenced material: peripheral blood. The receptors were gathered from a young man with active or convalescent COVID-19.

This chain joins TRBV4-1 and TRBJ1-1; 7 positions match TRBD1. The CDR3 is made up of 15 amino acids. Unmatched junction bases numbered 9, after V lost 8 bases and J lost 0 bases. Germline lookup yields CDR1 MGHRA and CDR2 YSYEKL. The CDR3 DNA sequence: TGCGCCAGCGGATTACGACAGGGTATGAACACTGAAGCTTTCTTT. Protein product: CASGLRQGMNTEAFF.

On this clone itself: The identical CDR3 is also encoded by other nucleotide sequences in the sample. The chain's CDR3 is CASRTGGNTEAFF. The CDR3 nucleotides read TGTGCCAGCAGAACAGGGGGTAACACTGAAGCTTTCTTT. V gene TRBV6-5 combines with J gene TRBJ1-1, with TRBD1 identical over 8 bases. The CDR3 extends over 13 amino acids. Germline trimming cut 6 bases from V and 2 bases from J; bases unmatched to any gene: 2. The germline gives CDR1 MNHEY, CDR2 SVGAGI.

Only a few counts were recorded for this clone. CDR3 in DNA: TGTGCCAGCAGTGATCCCCCTAGCGGGGTGAAAGAGACCCAGTACTTC. Residues: CASSDPPSGVKETQYF. This chain connects TRBV6-1 to TRBJ2-5; 9 bases align to TRBD2. The CDR3 totals 16 residues. In germline, CDR1 is MNHNS, CDR2 SASEGT. The trim removed 3 bases at V and 3 bases at J, leaving 8 bases unmatched.

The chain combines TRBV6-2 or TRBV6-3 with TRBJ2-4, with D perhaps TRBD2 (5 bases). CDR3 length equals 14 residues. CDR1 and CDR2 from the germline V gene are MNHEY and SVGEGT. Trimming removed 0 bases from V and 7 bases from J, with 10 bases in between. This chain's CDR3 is CASSYSVSGNIQYF. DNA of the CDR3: TGTGCCAGCAGTTACTCGGTGTCGGGGAACATTCAGTACTTC.

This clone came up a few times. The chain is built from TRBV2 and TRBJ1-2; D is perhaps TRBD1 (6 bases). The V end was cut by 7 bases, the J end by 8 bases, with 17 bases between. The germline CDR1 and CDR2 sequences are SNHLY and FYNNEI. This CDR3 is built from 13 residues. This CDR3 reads CASKPNRESGYTF. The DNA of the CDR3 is TGTGCCAGCAAACCCAACAGGGAATCGGGCTACACCTTC.

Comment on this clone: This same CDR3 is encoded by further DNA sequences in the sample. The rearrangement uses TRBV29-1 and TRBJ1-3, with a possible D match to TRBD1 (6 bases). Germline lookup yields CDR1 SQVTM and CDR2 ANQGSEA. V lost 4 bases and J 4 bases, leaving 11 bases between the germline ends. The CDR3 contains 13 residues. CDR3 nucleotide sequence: TGCAGCGTTGGTGGGGGCGCCGGAAACACCATATATTTT. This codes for CSVGGGAGNTIYF.

The CDR3 protein is CAISETAQGANYGYTF. The DNA of the CDR3 is TGTGCCATCAGTGAGACAGCACAGGGGGCGAACTATGGCTACACCTTC. The J gene is TRBJ1-2, the V gene TRBV10-3; 9 nucleotides agree with TRBD1. This CDR3 spans 16 amino acids. Germline CDR1 is ENHRY and CDR2 is SYGVKD. The V gene end was trimmed by 2 bases and the J gene end by 2 bases; junction bases not matched to a gene: 6.

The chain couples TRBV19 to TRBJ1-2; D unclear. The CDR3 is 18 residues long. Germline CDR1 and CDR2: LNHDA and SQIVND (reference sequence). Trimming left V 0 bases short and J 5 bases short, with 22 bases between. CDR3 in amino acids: CASSIDEADSNHAYGYTF. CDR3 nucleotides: TGTGCCAGTAGTATAGATGAGGCGGACTCGAATCATGCATATGGCTACACCTTC.

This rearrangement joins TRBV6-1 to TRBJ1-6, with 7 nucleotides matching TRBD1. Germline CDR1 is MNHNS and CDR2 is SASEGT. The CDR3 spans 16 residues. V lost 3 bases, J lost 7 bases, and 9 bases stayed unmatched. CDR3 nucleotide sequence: TGTGCCAGCAGTGAGCCGGGACAGCCCCGGAATTCACCCCTCCACTTT. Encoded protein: CASSEPGQPRNSPLHF.

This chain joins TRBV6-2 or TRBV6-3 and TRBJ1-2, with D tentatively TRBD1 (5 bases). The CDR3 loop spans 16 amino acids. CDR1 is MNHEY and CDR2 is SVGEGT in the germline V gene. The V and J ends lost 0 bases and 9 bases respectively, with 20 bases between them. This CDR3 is CASSYSPWDLQDRYTF. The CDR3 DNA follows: TGTGCCAGCAGTTACTCCCCCTGGGACTTACAGGACCGCTACACCTTC.

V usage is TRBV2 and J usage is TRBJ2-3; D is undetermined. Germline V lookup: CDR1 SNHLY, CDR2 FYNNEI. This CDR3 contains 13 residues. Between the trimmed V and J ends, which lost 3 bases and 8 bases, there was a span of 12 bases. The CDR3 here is CASSDTPASTQYF. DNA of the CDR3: TGTGCCAGCAGTGATACACCCGCAAGTACGCAGTATTTT.

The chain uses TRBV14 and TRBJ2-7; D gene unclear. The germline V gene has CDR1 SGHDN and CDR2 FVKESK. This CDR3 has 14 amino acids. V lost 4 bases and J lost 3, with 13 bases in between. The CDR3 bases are TGTGCCAGCAGCCCAGATCACCACAGCTACGAGCAGTACTTC. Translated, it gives CASSPDHHSYEQYF.

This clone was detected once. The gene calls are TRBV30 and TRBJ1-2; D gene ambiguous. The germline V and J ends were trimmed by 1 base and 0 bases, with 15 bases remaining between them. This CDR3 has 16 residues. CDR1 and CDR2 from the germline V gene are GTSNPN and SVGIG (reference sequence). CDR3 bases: TGTGCCTGGAGTGGAACCACAGTCATTGCTAACTATGGCTACACCTTC. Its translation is CAWSGTTVIANYGYTF.

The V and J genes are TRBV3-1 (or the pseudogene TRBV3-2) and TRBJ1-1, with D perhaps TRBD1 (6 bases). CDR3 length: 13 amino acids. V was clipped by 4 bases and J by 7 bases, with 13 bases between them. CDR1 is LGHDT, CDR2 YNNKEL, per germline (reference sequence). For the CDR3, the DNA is TGTGCCAGCAGCCGGATCCAACAGGGTGAAGCTTTCTTT. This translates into CASSRIQQGEAFF.

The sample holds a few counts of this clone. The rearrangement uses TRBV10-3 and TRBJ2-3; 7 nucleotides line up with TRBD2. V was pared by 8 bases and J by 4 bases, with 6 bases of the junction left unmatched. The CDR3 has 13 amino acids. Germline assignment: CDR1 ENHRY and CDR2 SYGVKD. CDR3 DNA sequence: TGTGCCATCGGCGGGGGTGGCGCAGATACGCAGTATTTT. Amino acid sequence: CAIGGGGADTQYF.

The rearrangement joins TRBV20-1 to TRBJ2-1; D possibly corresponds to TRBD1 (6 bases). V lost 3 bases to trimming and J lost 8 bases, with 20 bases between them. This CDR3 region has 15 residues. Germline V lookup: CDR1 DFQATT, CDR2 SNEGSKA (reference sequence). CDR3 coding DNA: TGCAGTGCTAGTAGGGTATTCAGGGGAAAGGATGAGCAGTTCTTC. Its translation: CSASRVFRGKDEQFF.

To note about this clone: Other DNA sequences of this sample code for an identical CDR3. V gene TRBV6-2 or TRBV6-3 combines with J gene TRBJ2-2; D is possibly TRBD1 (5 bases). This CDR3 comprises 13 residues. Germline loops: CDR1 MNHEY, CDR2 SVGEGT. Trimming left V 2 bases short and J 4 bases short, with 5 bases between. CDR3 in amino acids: CASSYRGTGELFF. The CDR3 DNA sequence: TGTGCCAGCAGTTACAGGGGCACCGGGGAGCTGTTTTTT.

The CDR3 DNA follows: TGCGCCAGCAGCCAAATTACTCAGGGTACTGAAGCTTTCTTT. Protein: CASSQITQGTEAFF. The V gene is TRBV4-3, the J gene TRBJ1-1; possibly TRBD1 for D (5 bases). The germline V gene encodes CDR1 LGHNA and CDR2 YSLEER. Deletions cut 2 bases from V and 5 bases from J, with 12 bases between. The CDR3 is 14 amino acids.

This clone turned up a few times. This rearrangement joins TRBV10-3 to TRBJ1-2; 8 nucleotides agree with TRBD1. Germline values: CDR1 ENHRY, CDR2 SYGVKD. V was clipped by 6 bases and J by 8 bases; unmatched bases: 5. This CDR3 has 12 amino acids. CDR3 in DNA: TGTGCCATCAGCGTCAGGGGGCGCGGCTACACCTTC. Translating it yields CAISVRGRGYTF.

CDR3 sequence: CASIVAGIGSQYF. The CDR3 DNA follows: TGTGCCAGCATAGTAGCGGGGATTGGATCGCAGTATTTT. This chain uses TRBV2 with TRBJ2-3; 8 bases line up with TRBD2. The ends lost 7 bases at V and 10 bases at J; junction bases unmatched: 10. This CDR3 spans 13 amino acids. Germline CDR1 and CDR2: SNHLY and FYNNEI. The full variable domain, completed using reference TRBV2 and TRBJ2-3, is EPEVTQTPSHQVTQMGQEVILRCVPISNHLYFYWYRQILGQKVEFLVSFYNNEISEKSEIFDDQFSVERPDGSNFTLKIRSTKLEDSAMYFCASIVAGIGSQYFGPGTRLTVL.

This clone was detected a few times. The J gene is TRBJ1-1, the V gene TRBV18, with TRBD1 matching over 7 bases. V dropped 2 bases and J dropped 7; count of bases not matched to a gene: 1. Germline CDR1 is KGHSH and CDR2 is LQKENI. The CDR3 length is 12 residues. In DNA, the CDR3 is TGTGCCAGCTCACCAGACAGGGATGAAGCTTTCTTT. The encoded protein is CASSPDRDEAFF.

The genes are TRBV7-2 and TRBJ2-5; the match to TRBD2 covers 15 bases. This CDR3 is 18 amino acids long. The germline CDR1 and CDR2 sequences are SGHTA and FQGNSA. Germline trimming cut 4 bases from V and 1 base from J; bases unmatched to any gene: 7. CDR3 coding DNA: TGTGCCAGCAGCTGGCGGACTAGCGGGGGGGCCCTCCAAGAGACCCAGTACTTC. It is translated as CASSWRTSGGALQETQYF. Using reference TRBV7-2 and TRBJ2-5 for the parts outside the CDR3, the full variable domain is GAGVSQSPSNKVTEKGKDVELRCDPISGHTALYWYRQSLGQGLEFLIYFQGNSAPDKSGLPSDRFSAERTGGSVSTLTIQRTQQEDSAVYLCASSWRTSGGALQETQYFGPGTRLLVL.

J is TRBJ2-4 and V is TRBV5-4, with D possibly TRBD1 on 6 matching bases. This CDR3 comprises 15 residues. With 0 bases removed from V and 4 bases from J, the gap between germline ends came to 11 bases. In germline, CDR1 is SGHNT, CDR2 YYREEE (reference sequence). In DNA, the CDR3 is TGTGCCAGCAGCTTGGACCAGGGGACGAAAAACATTCAGTACTTC. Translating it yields CASSLDQGTKNIQYF.

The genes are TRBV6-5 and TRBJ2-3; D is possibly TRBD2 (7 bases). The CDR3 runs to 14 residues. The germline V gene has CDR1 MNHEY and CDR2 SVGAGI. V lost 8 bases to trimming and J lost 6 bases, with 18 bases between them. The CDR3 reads CASWGGHMGDTQYF. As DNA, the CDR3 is TGTGCCAGCTGGGGGGGGCATATGGGGGATACGCAGTATTTT.

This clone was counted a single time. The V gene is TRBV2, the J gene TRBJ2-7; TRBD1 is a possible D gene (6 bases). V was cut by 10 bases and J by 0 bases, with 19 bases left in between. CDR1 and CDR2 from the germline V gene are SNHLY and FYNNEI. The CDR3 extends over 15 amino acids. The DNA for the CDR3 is TGTGCCACAACTGGACAGTTAGTATACTCCTACGAGCAGTACTTC. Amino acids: CATTGQLVYSYEQYF.

Written as DNA, the CDR3 is TGTGCCAGCAGTGAGCGACAGGGGGCGAACACTGAAGCTTTCTTT. Translated, it gives CASSERQGANTEAFF. The chain recombines TRBV2 with TRBJ1-1, with 10 bases lining up with TRBD1. The CDR3 spans 15 residues. Trimming at V came to 3 bases and at J to 1 base, leaving 2 bases not matched to a gene. CDR1 is SNHLY, CDR2 FYNNEI, per germline.

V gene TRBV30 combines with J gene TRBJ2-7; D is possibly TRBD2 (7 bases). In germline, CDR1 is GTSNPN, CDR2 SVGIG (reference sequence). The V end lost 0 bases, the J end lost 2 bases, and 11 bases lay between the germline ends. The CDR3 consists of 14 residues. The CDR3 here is CAWSVGGGPYEQYF. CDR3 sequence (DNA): TGTGCCTGGAGTGTAGGGGGGGGTCCCTACGAGCAGTACTTC.